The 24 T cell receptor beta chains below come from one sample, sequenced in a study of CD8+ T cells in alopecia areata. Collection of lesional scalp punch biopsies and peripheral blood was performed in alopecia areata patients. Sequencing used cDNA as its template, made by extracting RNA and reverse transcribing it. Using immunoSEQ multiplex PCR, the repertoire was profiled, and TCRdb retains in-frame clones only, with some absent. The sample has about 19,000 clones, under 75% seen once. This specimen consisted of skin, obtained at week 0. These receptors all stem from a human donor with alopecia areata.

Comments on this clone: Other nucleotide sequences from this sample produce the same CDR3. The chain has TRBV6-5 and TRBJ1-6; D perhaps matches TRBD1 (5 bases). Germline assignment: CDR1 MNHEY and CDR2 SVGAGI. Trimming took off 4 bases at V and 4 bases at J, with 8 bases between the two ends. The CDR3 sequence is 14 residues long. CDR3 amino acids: CASSSGHYNSPLHF. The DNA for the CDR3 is TGTGCCAGCAGTTCCGGACATTATAATTCACCCCTCCACTTT.

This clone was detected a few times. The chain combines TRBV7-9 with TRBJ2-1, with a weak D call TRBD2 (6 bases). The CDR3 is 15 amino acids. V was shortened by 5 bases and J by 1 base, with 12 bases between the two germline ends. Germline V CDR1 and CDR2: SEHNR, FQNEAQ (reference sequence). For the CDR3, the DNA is TGTGCCAGCAGCGGACTACCGGAATCCTACAATGAGCAGTTCTTC. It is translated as CASSGLPESYNEQFF.

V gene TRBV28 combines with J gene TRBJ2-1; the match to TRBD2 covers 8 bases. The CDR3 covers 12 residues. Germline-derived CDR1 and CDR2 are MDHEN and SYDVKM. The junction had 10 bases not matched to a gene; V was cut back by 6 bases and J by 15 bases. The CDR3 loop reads CASSRGGDEGFF. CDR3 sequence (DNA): TGTGCCAGCAGCCGGGGGGGTGATGAGGGGTTCTTC.

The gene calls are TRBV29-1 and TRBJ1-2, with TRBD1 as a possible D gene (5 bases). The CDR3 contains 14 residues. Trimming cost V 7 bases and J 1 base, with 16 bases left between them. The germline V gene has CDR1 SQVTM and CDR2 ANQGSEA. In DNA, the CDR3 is TGCAGCGCCTCCACAGGATTCCTTAACTATGGCTACACCTTC. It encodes CSASTGFLNYGYTF.

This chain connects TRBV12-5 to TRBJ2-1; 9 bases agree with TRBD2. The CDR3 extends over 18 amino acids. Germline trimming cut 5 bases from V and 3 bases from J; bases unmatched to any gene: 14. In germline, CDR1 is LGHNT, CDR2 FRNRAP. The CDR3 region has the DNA TGTGCTAGTGGTCCGGGGACTAGCTGGCATCTCTACTACAATGAGCAGTTCTTC. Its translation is CASGPGTSWHLYYNEQFF.

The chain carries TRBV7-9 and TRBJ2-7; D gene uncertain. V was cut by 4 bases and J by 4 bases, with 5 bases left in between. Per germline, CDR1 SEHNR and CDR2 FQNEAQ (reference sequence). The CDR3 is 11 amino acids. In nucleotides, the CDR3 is TGTGCCAGCAGCTCCAATTACGAGCAGTACTTC. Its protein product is CASSSNYEQYF.

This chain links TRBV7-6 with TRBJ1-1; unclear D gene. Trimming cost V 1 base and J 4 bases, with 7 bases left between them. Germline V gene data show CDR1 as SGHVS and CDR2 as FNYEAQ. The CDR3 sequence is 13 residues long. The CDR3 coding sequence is TGTGCCAGCAGCTTAGGTTCCGGCACTGAAGCTTTCTTT. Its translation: CASSLGSGTEAFF.

The CDR3 DNA reads as TGCGCCAGCAGTTCTACAGGTACAGATACGCAGTATTTT. This gives the protein CASSSTGTDTQYF. J is TRBJ2-3 and V is TRBV4-1, with D tentatively TRBD1 (5 bases). Trimming pared 6 bases from V and 3 bases from J, leaving 10 bases between. Germline CDR1 reads MGHRA; CDR2 reads YSYEKL. This CDR3 spans 13 amino acids.

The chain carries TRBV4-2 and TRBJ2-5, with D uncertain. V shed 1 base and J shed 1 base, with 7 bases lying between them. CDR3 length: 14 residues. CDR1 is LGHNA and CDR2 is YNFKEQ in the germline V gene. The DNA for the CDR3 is TGTGCCAGCAGCCAAGGAGGTGGCCAAGAGACCCAGTACTTC. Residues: CASSQGGGQETQYF.

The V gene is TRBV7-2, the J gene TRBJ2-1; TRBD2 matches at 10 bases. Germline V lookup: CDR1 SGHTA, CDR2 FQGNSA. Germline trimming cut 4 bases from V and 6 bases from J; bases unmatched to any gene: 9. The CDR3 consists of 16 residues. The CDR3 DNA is TGTGCCAGCAGCTCCCTAGCGGGGGCAAACCTCAATGAGCAGTTCTTC. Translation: CASSSLAGANLNEQFF.

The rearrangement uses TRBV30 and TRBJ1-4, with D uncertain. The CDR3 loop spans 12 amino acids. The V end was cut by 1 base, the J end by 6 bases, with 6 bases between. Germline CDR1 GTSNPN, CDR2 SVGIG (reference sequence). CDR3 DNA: TGTGCCTGGAGTGGCGGATATGAAAAACTGTTTTTT. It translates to CAWSGGYEKLFF.

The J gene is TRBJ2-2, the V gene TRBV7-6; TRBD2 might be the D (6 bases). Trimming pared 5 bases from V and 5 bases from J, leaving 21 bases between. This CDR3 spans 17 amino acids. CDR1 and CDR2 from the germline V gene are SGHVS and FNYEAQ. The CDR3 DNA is TGTGCCAGCAGCCCTCGGTCGGGGGTCCTCCTTACCGGGGAGCTGTTTTTT. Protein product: CASSPRSGVLLTGELFF.

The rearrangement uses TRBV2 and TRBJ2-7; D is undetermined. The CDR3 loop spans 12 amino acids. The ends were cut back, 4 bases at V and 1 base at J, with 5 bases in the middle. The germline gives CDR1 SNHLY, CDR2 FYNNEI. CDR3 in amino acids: CASSVQSYEQYF. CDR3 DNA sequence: TGTGCCAGCAGTGTACAATCCTACGAGCAGTACTTC.

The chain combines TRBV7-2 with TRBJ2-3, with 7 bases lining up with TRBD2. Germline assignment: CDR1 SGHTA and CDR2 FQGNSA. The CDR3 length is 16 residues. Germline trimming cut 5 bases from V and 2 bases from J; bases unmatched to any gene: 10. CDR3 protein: CASSAGASGYTDTQYF. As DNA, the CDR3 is TGTGCCAGCAGCGCTGGGGCTAGCGGTTACACAGATACGCAGTATTTT.

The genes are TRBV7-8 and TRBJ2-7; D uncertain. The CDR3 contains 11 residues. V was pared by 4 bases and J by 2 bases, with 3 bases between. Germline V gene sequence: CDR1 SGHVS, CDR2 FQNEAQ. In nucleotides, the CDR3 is TGTGCCAGCAGCTCCGCCTACGAGCAGTACTTC. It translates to CASSSAYEQYF.

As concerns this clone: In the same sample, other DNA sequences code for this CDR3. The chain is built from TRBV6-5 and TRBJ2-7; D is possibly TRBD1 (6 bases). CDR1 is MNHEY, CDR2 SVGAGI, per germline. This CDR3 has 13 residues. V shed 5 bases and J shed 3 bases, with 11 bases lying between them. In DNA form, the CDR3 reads TGTGCCAGCAGTCAAGGACAGAACTACGAGCAGTACTTC. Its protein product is CASSQGQNYEQYF.

The CDR3 coding sequence is TGCGCCAGCAGCCTCGCGGCGGGGGGTTACAATGAGCAGTTCTTC. Amino acid sequence: CASSLAAGGYNEQFF. The rearrangement uses TRBV4-3 and TRBJ2-1, with 8 bases fitting TRBD2. The CDR3 is 15 residues long. With V trimmed by 4 bases and J by 4 bases, 6 bases remained unmatched. Germline V lookup: CDR1 LGHNA, CDR2 YSLEER.

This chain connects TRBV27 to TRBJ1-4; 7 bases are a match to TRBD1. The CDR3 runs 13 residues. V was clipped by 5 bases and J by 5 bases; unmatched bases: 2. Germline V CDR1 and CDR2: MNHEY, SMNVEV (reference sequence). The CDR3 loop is CASSTTGNEKLFF. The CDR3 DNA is TGTGCCAGCAGTACGACAGGGAATGAAAAACTGTTTTTT.

The DNA for the CDR3 is TGTGCCAGTAGTATAGGTGGGGGAAAACGACAGCCCCAGCATTTT. Amino acid sequence: CASSIGGGKRQPQHF. The V call is TRBV19, the J call TRBJ1-5; D may be TRBD1 (5 bases). Per germline, CDR1 LNHDA and CDR2 SQIVND (reference sequence). Trimming stripped 1 base from V and 7 bases from J, with 14 bases between. This CDR3 is 15 amino acids long.

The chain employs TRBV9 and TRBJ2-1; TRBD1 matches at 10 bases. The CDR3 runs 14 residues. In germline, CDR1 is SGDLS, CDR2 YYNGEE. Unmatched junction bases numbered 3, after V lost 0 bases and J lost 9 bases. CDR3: CASSVAGTGVEQFF. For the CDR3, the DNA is TGTGCCAGCAGCGTAGCTGGGACAGGGGTTGAGCAGTTCTTC.

The CDR3 is CASSRKTGPQTNEKLFF. CDR3 DNA sequence: TGCGCCAGCAGCCGAAAAACAGGGCCCCAAACTAATGAAAAACTGTTTTTT. The chain has TRBV23-1 and TRBJ1-4, with a possible D match to TRBD1 (6 bases). TRBV23-1 is an ORF, with its function uncertain. The CDR3 is 17 residues long. Trimming removed 6 bases from V and 1 base from J, with 18 bases in between.

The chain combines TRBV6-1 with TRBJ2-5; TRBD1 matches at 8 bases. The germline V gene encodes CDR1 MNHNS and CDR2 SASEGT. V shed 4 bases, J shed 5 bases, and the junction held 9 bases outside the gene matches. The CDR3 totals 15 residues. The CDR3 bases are TGTGCCAGCAGTGGGACAGGGTGGCGAGGCGAGACCCAGTACTTC. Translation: CASSGTGWRGETQYF.

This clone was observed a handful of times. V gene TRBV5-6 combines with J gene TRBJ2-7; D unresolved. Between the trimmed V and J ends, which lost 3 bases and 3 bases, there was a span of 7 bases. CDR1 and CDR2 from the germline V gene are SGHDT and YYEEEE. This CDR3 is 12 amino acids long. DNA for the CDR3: TGTGCCAGCAGCTCAAGACACTACGAGCAGTACTTC. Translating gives CASSSRHYEQYF.

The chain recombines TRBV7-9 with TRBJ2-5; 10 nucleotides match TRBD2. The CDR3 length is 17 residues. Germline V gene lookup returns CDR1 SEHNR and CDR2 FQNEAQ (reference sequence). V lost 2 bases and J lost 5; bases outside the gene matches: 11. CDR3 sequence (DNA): TGTGCCAGCAGCTTAAGAAAGCGGGGGGGCCGTACCGAGACCCAGTACTTC. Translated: CASSLRKRGGRTETQYF. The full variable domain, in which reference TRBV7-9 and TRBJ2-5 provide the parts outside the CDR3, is DTGVSQNPRHKITKRGQNVTFRCDPISEHNRLYWYRQTLGQGPEFLTYFQNEAQLEKSRLLSDRFSAERPKGSFSTLEIQRTEQGDSAMYLCASSLRKRGGRTETQYFGPGTRLLVL.